This T cell receptor (beta chain) stems from a study of T cell repertoires in cytomegalovirus infection. About the study: Newly reported HLA-C-restricted and thoroughly characterized HLA-B-restricted CMV epitopes were employed. It can be stated that public TCR beta signatures indicated CMV infection as well as a matching HLA type.

This clonotype was seen only a few times. Its antigen is not identified. Study results and limitations: In two of eight donors, the top clonotype was HLA-C-restricted CMV-specific. Cumulative public TCR beta family frequency identified carriers of CMV plus the relevant HLA.

V was clipped by 0 bases and J by 1 base, with 12 bases between them. In germline, CDR1 is MNHNY, CDR2 SVGAGI (reference sequence). This CDR3 has 16 amino acids. TCRdb recomputed calls from the reads with MiXCR, one row per CDR3 protein. Of about 400,000 distinct CDR3 sequences in the sample, about 32% were seen once. The chain carries TRBV6-6 and TRBJ2-5; D is ambiguous. The TCR sequence derives from a human donor in good health (CMV status not recorded). Some clones in this sample may be carry-over from other donors' samples. Sequenced material: cultured PBMCs, taken from culture after CMV antigen stimulation. The CDR3 DNA follows: TGTGCCAGCAGTTACTCGATTCGGGCAATCCAAGAGACCCAGTACTTC. Translation: CASSYSIRAIQETQYF.